This T cell receptor (beta chain) was recorded in a study of OX40 agonist ivuxolimab in advanced cancers. Across the study: One patient with hepatocellular carcinoma and two with cutaneous melanoma, three in all, had partial responses. Overall study results and limits: Researchers did not determine the expanded peripheral T cells' antigen specificity.

The assay was immunoSEQ multiplex PCR, and TCRdb's table has in-frame clones only and misses some. The data contain some 75,000 clones, roughly 83% of them seen just once; the ten biggest clones take up 2.1%. This CDR3 is built from 15 residues. Germline V gene lookup returns CDR1 MDHEN and CDR2 SYDVKM. J lost 8 bases, V lost 5 bases, and 14 bases had no gene match. About this clone itself: As yet, its antigen is unknown.

V usage is TRBV28 and J usage is TRBJ1-1; TRBD1 aligns across 7 bases. This sequence was found in an adult with an advanced solid tumor such as melanoma, head and neck, liver or kidney cancer. The sequences come from CD4+ or CD8+ T cells sorted from blood, collected in a trial of the OX40 agonist ivuxolimab. The CDR3 nucleotides read TGTGCCAGCAGTACTCGAGGGGGCCCAGCACCCGAAGCTTTCTTT. Its translation: CASSTRGGPAPEAFF.